This is a list of T cell receptor beta chains from one sample in a study of blood T cells in healthy people across ages. TCRdb reanalysed the 5' RACE reads using MiXCR and keeps one entry per CDR3 protein. The sample carries roughly 2 million distinct CDR3 sequences, about 50% recorded once. Sequenced: blood. The receptors come from a woman aged 40-49 years in good health. The CDR3 runs from the conserved cysteine through the conserved F or W. Fields, in order: V gene, J gene, D gene, clone size, CDR3 DNA, CDR3 protein. D genes are given only for firm matches. Some rows have no size entry. The others give once, few or many, or a class for an expanded clone.

>TRBV5-5|TRBJ2-6|TRBD1|.
TGTGCCAGCACCGGACAGGGGATGCTCCTCTCTGGGGCCAACGTCCTGACTTTC
CASTGQGMLLSGANVLTF
>TRBV10-3|TRBJ2-1|.|few
TGTGCCATCAGTGAGAGGGTAGCGCCTGACAATGAGCAGTTCTTC
CAISERVAPDNEQFF
>TRBV7-2|TRBJ1-6|.|few
TGTGCCAGCCGGGGGATGAGTAATTCACCCCTCCACTTT
CASRGMSNSPLHF
>TRBV20-1|TRBJ1-6|.|many
TGCAGTGCCTGTCCCCCCGGGGCGGACTATTCACCCCTCCACTTT
CSACPPGADYSPLHF
>TRBV7-6|TRBJ1-1|.|few
TGTGCCAGCAGCTTATATTCAGAGAACACTGAAGCTTTCTTT
CASSLYSENTEAFF
>TRBV9|TRBJ1-2|TRBD1|.
TGTGCCAGCAGCATAGGGACAGGGGGCTTCTATGGCTACACCTTC
CASSIGTGGFYGYTF
>TRBV24-1|TRBJ1-2|.|.
TGTGCCACCAGTGATAACTATGGCTACACCTTC
CATSDNYGYTF
>TRBV20-1|TRBJ1-6|TRBD1|.
TGCAGTGGAGACAGGGGGATCGCGTCACCCCTCCACTTT
CSGDRGIASPLHF
>TRBV12-3/TRBV12-4|TRBJ1-1|.|.
TGTGCCAGCAGTTGGGGTGACCTGAACACTGAAGCTTTCTTT
CASSWGDLNTEAFF
>TRBV20-1|TRBJ2-3|.|.
TGCAGTGCTAGCCCCCGGTCTAGCACCACAGATACGCAGTATTTT
CSASPRSSTTDTQYF
>TRBV10-3|TRBJ2-5|.|few
TGTGCCACCGAACCGCGTAACCTCGGGGGCGCCTTTCAAGAGACCCAGTACTTC
CATEPRNLGGAFQETQYF
>TRBV4-3|TRBJ2-3|.|.
TGCGCCAGCAGCCAGGAGACTAGGAGCACAGATACGCAGTATTTT
CASSQETRSTDTQYF
>TRBV6-2/TRBV6-3|TRBJ1-1|.|.
TGTGCCAGCACCCTAGGCAATTTGGGCTATTTCACTGAAGCTTTCTTT
CASTLGNLGYFTEAFF
>TRBV18|TRBJ2-5|.|.
TGTGCCAGCTCACCAGAAATAGAAGAGACCCAGTACTTC
CASSPEIEETQYF
>TRBV29-1|TRBJ1-2|.|few
TGCAGCGTATTGCTCTCTGGCTACACCTTC
CSVLLSGYTF
>TRBV7-2|TRBJ1-2|TRBD1|.
TGTGCCAGCAGCTTGAGTACAGGGGGGCCATATGGCTACACCTTC
CASSLSTGGPYGYTF
>TRBV2|TRBJ1-2|.|few
TGTGCCAGCTCAGCAGGGGTTACCTATGGCTACACCTTC
CASSAGVTYGYTF
>TRBV6-2/TRBV6-3|TRBJ2-3|TRBD2|.
TGTGCCAGCAGTTACAACTCTCAGCGGGGGGGCACAGATACGCAGTATTTT
CASSYNSQRGGTDTQYF